This passage covers 8 T cell receptor beta chains from one sample sequenced in a study of T cells in localized non-small cell lung cancer. Profiled with immunoSEQ multiplex PCR; TCRdb holds only in-frame clones, not every one. Seen here are 43,000 or so clones, more than 85% observed once, and the top ten hold 10% to 13%. Sequencing used PBMCs, obtained before any cancer treatment. Source of these receptors: a woman aged 40-69 years with stage II lung adenocarcinoma.

The chain recombines TRBV19 with TRBJ1-5; 12 bases align to TRBD1. Looked up from germline, CDR1 is LNHDA and CDR2 is SQIVND (reference sequence). Trimming cost V 7 bases and J 7 bases; bases outside gene matches: 11. The CDR3 totals 16 residues. Here the CDR3 DNA reads TGTGCCAGTACTCCGGGACAGGGGGCGGGTAGCCAGCCCCAGCATTTT. Its protein is CASTPGQGAGSQPQHF.

This chain connects TRBV18 to TRBJ2-1; D is unresolved. V was trimmed by 3 bases and J by 0 bases, leaving 12 bases between them. CDR1 and CDR2 from the germline V gene are KGHSH and LQKENI. The CDR3 loop spans 16 amino acids. The CDR3: CASSPSVASSYNEQFF. The CDR3 nucleotides read TGTGCCAGCTCACCCTCTGTAGCCAGCTCCTACAATGAGCAGTTCTTC.

The chain couples TRBV19 to TRBJ2-2; 7 positions agree with TRBD1. CDR1 is LNHDA, CDR2 SQIVND, per germline (reference sequence). After removal of 5 bases from V and 6 bases from J, the junction contained 12 bases not matched to a gene. The length of the CDR3 is 16 residues. This CDR3 is CASSAQTGNAAGELFF. In DNA, the CDR3 is TGTGCCAGTAGTGCCCAGACAGGGAATGCTGCCGGGGAGCTGTTTTTT. The whole variable domain, filled in from reference TRBV19 and TRBJ2-2, reads DGGITQSPKYLFRKEGQNVTLSCEQNLNHDAMYWYRQDPGQGLRLIYYSQIVNDFQKGDIAEGYSVSREKKESFPLTVTSAQKNPTAFYLCASSAQTGNAAGELFFGEGSRLTVL.

J is TRBJ1-6 and V is TRBV9; a possible D gene is TRBD1 (6 bases). Trimming pared 0 bases from V and 6 bases from J, leaving 13 bases between. Germline values: CDR1 SGDLS, CDR2 YYNGEE. The CDR3 has 16 residues. The CDR3 DNA reads TGTGCCAGCAGCGTAGAGGCCAGGGGTGGTAATTCACCCCTCCACTTT. Protein sequence: CASSVEARGGNSPLHF.

V is TRBV6-5 and J is TRBJ1-4; no definite D call. The CDR3 length is 10 residues. V was cut by 10 bases and J by 6 bases, with 6 bases left in between. Germline assignment: CDR1 MNHEY and CDR2 SVGAGI. The CDR3 DNA reads as TGTGCCATAAAGCATGAAAAACTGTTTTTT. Protein sequence: CAIKHEKLFF.

The chain has TRBV10-1 and TRBJ2-7; D might be TRBD2 (7 bases). The CDR3 length is 13 residues. Trimming removed 8 bases from V and 1 base from J, with 12 bases in between. Germline CDR1 is WNHNN and CDR2 is SYGVQD (reference sequence). This CDR3 reads CASARGASYEQYF. The CDR3 nucleotides read TGCGCCAGCGCCCGGGGGGCATCCTACGAGCAGTACTTC.

V gene TRBV27 combines with J gene TRBJ2-1, with a weak D call TRBD1 (5 bases). The V gene's germline CDR1 is MNHEY and CDR2 SMNVEV (reference sequence). Trimming stripped 3 bases from V and 0 bases from J, with 9 bases between. The CDR3 runs to 15 residues. CDR3 sequence (DNA): TGTGCCAGCAGTTTCCGGACAAGCTCCTACAATGAGCAGTTCTTC. This translates into CASSFRTSSYNEQFF.

V is TRBV15 and J is TRBJ2-7; D is undetermined. There are 15 residues in the CDR3. The germline V gene has CDR1 LNHNV and CDR2 YYDKDF (reference sequence). The V and J ends lost 0 bases and 4 bases respectively, with 13 bases between them. The CDR3, as DNA: TGTGCCACCAGCAGAGATCTCGGAGAGGAATACGAGCAGTACTTC. As protein: CATSRDLGEEYEQYF.